This TCR beta chain stems from a study of cytomegalovirus exposure and HLA in healthy donors. Primers: 60 Vbeta forward and 13 Jbeta reverse. TCRdb's copy holds only in-frame clones and misses some; the assay was immunoSEQ multiplex PCR. The sample includes about 130,000 clones, just under 75% of them seen just once. Study-wide results and caveats: Both high specificity and high sensitivity reportedly marked the classifier's diagnosis of cytomegalovirus status. Several top significant clusters appeared, in a later analysis, to be linked to common viral pathogens.

This clone showed up just once. Antigen unknown. This CDR3 spans 16 amino acids. Germline CDR1 reads MGHRA; CDR2 reads YSYEKL. V was clipped by 2 bases and J by 3 bases; unmatched bases: 8. The specimen was PBMCs. This receptor was obtained from a man aged 35 to 55 in good health and CMV-seropositive. The chain joins TRBV4-1 to TRBJ2-5; 8 bases are shared with TRBD2. The CDR3 sequence is CASSQFMGGLEETQYF. The CDR3 region has the DNA TGCGCCAGCAGCCAATTTATGGGGGGACTAGAAGAGACCCAGTACTTC.